The rows below give T cell receptor beta chains drawn from one sample of a study of T-cell memory formation after mild COVID-19. MiXCR, applied by TCRdb to the 5' RACE reads, yields one record per CDR3 protein. The sample shows roughly 200,000 distinct CDR3 sequences, approximately 20% of them seen only once. The sample was PBMCs or a T cell subset sorted from them (not recorded which). The origin of the receptors is an adult woman who had mild COVID-19 (a few samples of this study predate the infection). Cell type and time point are not known. The CDR3 runs from the conserved cysteine through the conserved F or W. Fields, in order: J gene, V gene, D gene, clone size, CDR3 protein, CDR3 DNA. The D gene is left open where the match is weak. Clone size is given for some rows only: seen once, a few or many times, or a class if the clone is expanded.

J: TRBJ1-5
V: TRBV30
D: -
size: -
CDR3: CAWSSGTSNQPQHF
DNA: TGTGCCTGGAGCTCTGGGACTAGCAATCAGCCCCAGCATTTT

J: TRBJ1-2
V: TRBV10-3
D: TRBD1
size: few
CDR3: CAISRDRDRVYGYTF
DNA: TGTGCCATCAGTCGCGACAGGGATCGGGTGTATGGCTACACCTTC

J: TRBJ1-6
V: TRBV7-2
D: -
size: -
CDR3: CASSDDSSYNSPLHF
DNA: TGTGCCAGCAGCGATGACAGCTCCTATAATTCACCCCTCCACTTT

J: TRBJ1-2
V: TRBV6-5
D: -
size: few
CDR3: CASRVGGAGFYGYTF
DNA: TGTGCCAGCAGGGTGGGGGGGGCCGGATTCTATGGCTACACCTTC

J: TRBJ2-3
V: TRBV5-1
D: TRBD2
size: -
CDR3: CASSWRSTSGSTDTQYF
DNA: TGCGCCAGCAGCTGGAGGTCGACTAGCGGCTCCACAGATACGCAGTATTTT

J: TRBJ1-2
V: TRBV7-9
D: -
size: few
CDR3: CASSSVSYGYTF
DNA: TGTGCCAGCAGCTCCGTATCCTATGGCTACACCTTC

J: TRBJ1-1
V: TRBV7-2
D: -
size: few
CDR3: CASSLYTGASTEAFF
DNA: TGTGCCAGCAGCTTATACACGGGGGCCAGCACTGAAGCTTTCTTT

J: TRBJ2-2
V: TRBV7-9
D: TRBD1
size: many
CDR3: CASSRQTGTPGELFF
DNA: TGTGCCAGCAGCCGACAGACAGGGACCCCCGGGGAGCTGTTTTTT

J: TRBJ1-5
V: TRBV12-3/TRBV12-4
D: TRBD1
size: few
CDR3: CASSTGTGHQPQHF
DNA: TGTGCCAGCAGTACCGGGACAGGGCATCAGCCCCAGCATTTT

J: TRBJ2-3
V: TRBV5-4
D: -
size: -
CDR3: CAAGLGSTDTQYF
DNA: TGTGCCGCAGGGCTTGGAAGCACAGATACGCAGTATTTT

J: TRBJ1-4
V: TRBV27
D: TRBD1
size: -
CDR3: CASSKTGGGLYEKLIF
DNA: TGTGCCAGCAGCAAAACAGGGGGCGGACTATATGAAAAACTGATTTTT

J: TRBJ2-3
V: TRBV7-3
D: -
size: few
CDR3: CASSVGRGDTQYF
DNA: TGTGCCAGCTCCGTAGGTCGCGGAGATACGCAGTATTTT

J: TRBJ1-1
V: TRBV18
D: -
size: few
CDR3: CASSPTREAFF
DNA: TGTGCCAGCTCACCCACGAGAGAAGCTTTCTTT

J: TRBJ2-1
V: TRBV3-1
D: -
size: -
CDR3: CASSRDTLAGGEQFF
DNA: TGTGCCAGCAGCCGCGACACCCTAGCCGGAGGAGAGCAGTTCTTC

J: TRBJ1-2
V: TRBV7-8
D: -
size: -
CDR3: CASSSSTGPRNYGYTF
DNA: TGTGCCAGCAGCTCATCAACAGGGCCCCGTAACTATGGCTACACCTTC

J: TRBJ2-7
V: TRBV12-3/TRBV12-4
D: -
size: many
CDR3: CASSLEGRAYEQYF
DNA: TGTGCCAGCAGTTTAGAGGGCAGGGCCTACGAGCAGTACTTC

J: TRBJ2-5
V: TRBV12-3/TRBV12-4
D: TRBD2
size: -
CDR3: CASSLGSSGGSQYF
DNA: TGTGCCAGCAGTTTAGGGTCTAGCGGGGGGTCCCAGTACTTC

J: TRBJ2-2
V: TRBV27
D: -
size: few
CDR3: CASSLQAGELFF
DNA: TGTGCCAGCAGTCTCCAAGCCGGGGAGCTGTTTTTT